This T cell receptor beta chain was identified in a study of molecular identifiers for immune sequencing clone quantification. TCRdb independently ran MiXCR on the PCR reads; one entry per CDR3 protein. The sample carries approximately 35,000 distinct CDR3 sequences, about 20% recorded once. This clonotype was seen more than once but under ten times. A much more abundant neighbour one base away suggests this may be a read error. Using a CD8+CD4-CCR7+CD45RA+ phenotype, naive CD8 T cells were sorted. Germline-derived CDR1 and CDR2 are LNHNV and YYDKDF (reference sequence). This CDR3 has 16 amino acids. The TCR was taken from a human donor in good health. Some libraries in this study had Jurkat cell RNA spiked in. V is TRBV15 and J is TRBJ2-2; 9 bases fit TRBD1. Sequencing was performed on naive CD8+ T cells from blood, with Jurkat cell RNA spiked in. Subset: FACS-sorted CD8+CD4-CCR7+CD45RA+ naive T cells. CDR3 DNA: TGTGCCACCAACAGAGCGTGGACAGGGGAAACCGGGGAGCTGTTTTTT. Amino acids: CATNRAWTGETGELFF. Combining the CDR3 with reference TRBV15 and TRBJ2-2 gives the whole variable domain DAMVIQNPRYQVTQFGKPVTLSCSQTLNHNVMYWYQQKSSQAPKLLFHYYDKDFNNEADTPDNFQSRRPNTSFCFLDIRSPGLGDTAMYLCATNRAWTGETGELFFGEGSRLTVL.